The next 14 T cell receptor beta chains were all read from a single sample in a study of blood T cell repertoires in COVID-19. Profiling relied on immunoSEQ multiplex PCR, and the TCRdb table lists in-frame clones only, not all of them. This sample has about 70,000 clones, with roughly 87% found just once. Input material: peripheral blood. The receptors were gathered from a woman aged 18-29 years with acute or convalescent COVID-19.

This rearrangement joins TRBV6-1 to TRBJ2-3; perhaps TRBD1 as D (6 bases). This CDR3 is built from 15 residues. V was clipped by 1 base and J by 5 bases, with 13 bases between them. The V gene's germline CDR1 is MNHNS and CDR2 SASEGT. The CDR3 is CASSEDRVVLDTQYF. The DNA of the CDR3 is TGTGCCAGCAGTGAAGACAGGGTCGTTTTAGATACGCAGTATTTT.

This chain joins TRBV2 and TRBJ1-3; possibly TRBD1 for D (5 bases). The CDR3 contains 14 residues. Trimming shortened V by 3 bases and J by 4 bases, and 10 bases separated the two germline ends. Per the germline V gene, CDR1 is SNHLY and CDR2 is FYNNEI. The CDR3 loop reads CASSDQGLGNTIYF. In DNA, the CDR3 is TGTGCCAGCAGTGATCAGGGCTTAGGAAACACCATATATTTT.

CDR3 in DNA: TGTGCCAGCAGCTCGCCCGGACTAGCCCGCACAGATACGCAGTATTTT. Translating gives CASSSPGLARTDTQYF. The genes are TRBV7-9 and TRBJ2-3; the match to TRBD2 covers 8 bases. The CDR3 consists of 16 residues. J lost 1 base, V lost 4 bases, and 7 bases had no gene match. Germline lookup yields CDR1 SEHNR and CDR2 FQNEAQ (reference sequence).

The genes are TRBV28 and TRBJ2-7; 8 bases map to TRBD1. Germline V gene data show CDR1 as MDHEN and CDR2 as SYDVKM. CDR3 length: 12 amino acids. V gave up 5 bases and J gave up 3 bases; unmatched junction bases: 0. CDR3 region: CASSDRGYEQYF. The CDR3 nucleotides are TGTGCCAGCAGTGACAGGGGCTACGAGCAGTACTTC.

The rearrangement uses TRBV4-1 and TRBJ1-2; 7 nucleotides line up with TRBD1. Germline CDR1 and CDR2: MGHRA and YSYEKL. Trimming removed 1 base from V and 4 bases from J; junction bases left unmatched: 6. The CDR3 runs 15 residues. The CDR3 protein is CASSQGQGIGYGYTF. CDR3 nucleotides: TGCGCCAGCAGCCAAGGACAGGGTATCGGCTATGGCTACACCTTC.

The V gene is TRBV27, the J gene TRBJ2-6; D ambiguous. The germline CDR1 and CDR2 sequences are MNHEY and SMNVEV (reference sequence). The V end lost 6 bases, the J end lost 0 bases, and 12 bases lay between the germline ends. This CDR3 is built from 16 residues. The CDR3 region is CASRPMSSSGANVLTF. DNA for the CDR3: TGTGCCAGCAGGCCAATGTCCAGCTCTGGGGCCAACGTCCTGACTTTC.

The chain combines TRBV27 with TRBJ1-1, with D unresolved. This CDR3 contains 15 residues. The V end lost 2 bases, the J end lost 1 base, and 11 bases lay between the germline ends. Germline assignment: CDR1 MNHEY and CDR2 SMNVEV (reference sequence). The CDR3 coding sequence is TGTGCCAGCAGTTTAACGGTCTCCGCGAACACTGAAGCTTTCTTT. Translation gives CASSLTVSANTEAFF.

V is TRBV18 and J is TRBJ1-1; TRBD1 matches at 9 bases. Germline CDR1 is KGHSH and CDR2 is LQKENI. J lost 1 base, V lost 8 bases, and 2 bases had no gene match. The CDR3 extends over 13 amino acids. This CDR3 reads CASGTGQNTEAFF. In DNA, the CDR3 is TGTGCCAGCGGGACAGGGCAGAACACTGAAGCTTTCTTT.

This clone was observed a handful of times. The CDR3 sequence is CASSLVPDTGNQPQHF. CDR3 in DNA: TGTGCCAGCAGCTTGGTTCCCGATACAGGGAACCAGCCCCAGCATTTT. V is TRBV5-5 and J is TRBJ1-5, with a weak D call TRBD1 (6 bases). V was cut by 0 bases and J by 7 bases, with 17 bases left in between. Germline V gene data show CDR1 as SGHKS and CDR2 as YYEKEE (reference sequence). CDR3 length equals 16 residues.

The chain is built from TRBV27 and TRBJ2-5, with 15 positions matching TRBD2. CDR1 is MNHEY, CDR2 SMNVEV, per germline (reference sequence). The V and J ends lost 6 bases and 10 bases, in that order; junction bases with no gene match: 15. CDR3 size: 17 residues. In DNA form, the CDR3 reads TGTGCCAGCAGGCCAGAGATTCGGACTAGCGGGGGGGCAAACCAGTACTTC. Amino acid sequence: CASRPEIRTSGGANQYF.

The V gene is TRBV28, the J gene TRBJ1-1; TRBD1 might be the D (6 bases). V shed 5 bases and J shed 4 bases, with 14 bases lying between them. This CDR3 has 14 residues. The germline V gene has CDR1 MDHEN and CDR2 SYDVKM. The CDR3 is CASSPGQILTEAFF. CDR3 bases: TGTGCCAGCAGTCCGGGACAAATACTCACTGAAGCTTTCTTT.

The V and J genes are TRBV6-1 and TRBJ1-3; perhaps TRBD1 as D (5 bases). This CDR3 has 16 amino acids. CDR1 is MNHNS, CDR2 SASEGT, per germline. V lost 2 bases and J 5 bases, leaving 16 bases between the germline ends. CDR3 bases: TGTGCCAGCAGTGAATGGGGCAGAGGTACTAGAAACACCATATATTTT. Its translation is CASSEWGRGTRNTIYF.

The chain combines TRBV4-1 with TRBJ2-3; TRBD1 aligns across 8 bases. Germline loops: CDR1 MGHRA, CDR2 YSYEKL. The V gene end was trimmed by 1 base and the J gene end by 0 bases; junction bases not matched to a gene: 0. The CDR3 loop spans 15 amino acids. CDR3 amino acids: CASSQGTGSTDTQYF. CDR3 DNA: TGCGCCAGCAGCCAAGGGACAGGGAGCACAGATACGCAGTATTTT.

This clone was recorded once. The CDR3 nucleotides read TGCGCCAGCAGCCGGGGAAGACAGGGCCCTGACAATGAGCAGTTCTTC. It translates to CASSRGRQGPDNEQFF. V usage is TRBV5-1 and J usage is TRBJ2-1; 7 nucleotides match TRBD1. Germline loops: CDR1 SGHRS, CDR2 YFSETQ. The CDR3 totals 16 residues. Trimming cost V 4 bases and J 5 bases; bases outside gene matches: 12.